This record concerns one T cell receptor beta chain sequence. It has no known antigen specificity. No much larger clone exists at a distance of one base, and base qualities are not known. CDR1 and CDR2 are drawn from the germline V gene: SGHDT, YYEEEE. The V end gives up 3 bases and the J end 1 base, leaving 6 bases in the junction not matched to a gene. The CDR3 contains 16 residues, cysteine and phenylalanine counted. Here the CDR3 DNA is all that survives: 48 bases in frame from base 1. The time point label on this specimen signifies: baseline before first vaccination. Samples from vaccinated people were obtained from the UK trials COV001 and COV002, which included a single-blind randomized controlled phase 2/3 trial of AZD1222 (ChAdOx1 nCoV-19) in healthy adults. For TCRbeta chain sequencing, PBMC samples were collected from trial participants at day 0 and at day 28 after the second dose. This sample is part of a study of T cell responses to AZD1222 COVID-19 vaccine (dated by TCRdb to the early 2020s). About the study as a whole: Because spike-specific TCR depth and breadth did not differ between the two schedules, AZD1222 recipients who got a second dose at roughly 4 weeks were pooled with those who got a second dose at roughly 12 weeks. TCR sequencing was performed for 230 to 250 trial participants, of whom about 210 were given two doses of AZD1222 and approximately 25 were given two doses of MenACWY control vaccine. Enrollment into the trials was organized by age into subgroups of 18-55, 56-69 and 70-plus years, and those subgroups contained 148, 28 and 57 TCR-sequenced participants, respectively. The paper's findings and limits, for the study overall: No day 14 peak-response samples were available, so repertoires were characterized only after the peak T cell response. Conclusions about previously exposed vaccinees were limited because only 6 or 7 AZD1222 recipients were SARS-CoV-2 seropositive at baseline. The 56-69-year group was small, and its depth increase did not reach significance, likely because of low power. CD4 TCRs associated with the vaccine covered the entire spike protein, and the dominant responses were in regions 160-218 and 743-854. Nearly half of unique spike-specific TCRs reportedly recognized epitopes outside regions mutated in the B.1.351 and B.1.1.7 variants. Participants were mostly white British, with more females than males. The authors suggested clonal diversity may have been underestimated. After two AZD1222 doses, spike-specific TCR breadth and depth were significantly higher than at day 0 and than in MenACWY recipients.

The CDR3 regions of human TCRbeta chains were analyzed by immunosequencing. Per the authors' processing: Repertoire TCRs were checked for matches against a reference library of SARS-CoV-2-specific TCRs that had been generated using the MIRA antigen-specificity platform. Breadth was defined as the fraction of unique TCRs that were SARS-CoV-2-associated, and depth was defined as the fraction of total T cells that were SARS-CoV-2-associated. Using the MIRA data, each spike-specific TCR was mapped to the spike region that the TCR reacts to and placed in a CD4 or CD8 class. Log10-transformed breadth and depth values were compared by one-way ANOVA with Sidak's multiple comparisons tests. TCRdb obtained this table from immuneACCESS and retained in-frame rearrangements with V and J assigned. These tables miss some clones; where compared with another copy, unresolved V genes account for less than half of the shortfall, and the remainder is unexplained. For V, J and clone size, that table is used; D and trimming come from the DNA. The sample table holds some 130,000 clones, of which 65% to 90% were seen once. The leading ten clones occupy under 25% of the sample.

The rearrangement joined TRBV5-6 to TRBJ1-1; 10 central nucleotides agree with TRBD1. The source was peripheral blood, collected on day 0 of AZD1222 vaccination. The receptor's source is an adult in good health. The CDR3 in this case is CASSSDRGRGNTEAFF. The DNA sequence follows: TGTGCCAGCAGCTCTGACAGGGGGCGAGGGAACACTGAAGCTTTCTTT.